This TCR beta chain derives from a study of T cell changes during pregnancy in multiple sclerosis. Clones were read by immunoSEQ multiplex PCR, and TCRdb kept only the in-frame ones, dropping some. The data show about 40,000 clones, around 90% seen once. CDR1 is LNHDA, CDR2 SQIVND, per germline (reference sequence). Trimming left V 3 bases short and J 2 bases short, with 17 bases between. The CDR3 has 17 residues. Sequenced here: CD4+ T cells from peripheral blood mononuclear cells, sampled in the third trimester of pregnancy. V is TRBV19 and J is TRBJ1-5; D gene uncertain. This sequence originates from a female donor with multiple sclerosis, enrolled in a pregnancy study. CDR3 DNA: TGTGCCAGTAGTATGGGTACAAAGACCGGGGGCAATCAGCCCCAGCATTTT. It codes for CASSMGTKTGGNQPQHF.